Listed below are T cell receptor beta chains from one sample, sequenced in a study of response to subunit inactivated influenza vaccine. TCRdb fed the RT-PCR reads into MiXCR, producing one record per CDR3 protein. The repertoire holds some 600,000 distinct CDR3 sequences, with about 15% as singletons. The source was PBMCs from blood, collected less than 15 days before vaccination. These receptors were collected from a man in his fifties or sixties who received an inactivated influenza vaccine. Each CDR3 is given with its conserved first and last residue. Fields, in order: clone size, D gene, J gene, V gene, CDR3 DNA, CDR3 protein. D genes are given only for firm matches. Clone size, where shown, is once, few, many, or a class for clones that have expanded.

clone size: .; D gene: .; J gene: TRBJ2-7; V gene: TRBV4-3; CDR3 DNA: TGCGCCAGCCCCCCGGGTTACGAGCAGTACTTC; CDR3 protein: CASPPGYEQYF
clone size: few; D gene: .; J gene: TRBJ1-1; V gene: TRBV10-3; CDR3 DNA: TGTGCCATCAGTGAGCAGGGGAACACTGAAGCTTTCTTT; CDR3 protein: CAISEQGNTEAFF
clone size: .; D gene: .; J gene: TRBJ2-1; V gene: TRBV30; CDR3 DNA: TGTGCCTGGAAAGACCGGACTTACAATGAGCAGTTCTTC; CDR3 protein: CAWKDRTYNEQFF
clone size: few; D gene: .; J gene: TRBJ2-5; V gene: TRBV12-3/TRBV12-4; CDR3 DNA: TGTGCCAGCAGTCCGGGGACAACGAAAAAAGAGACCCAGTACTTC; CDR3 protein: CASSPGTTKKETQYF
clone size: many; D gene: TRBD2; J gene: TRBJ2-1; V gene: TRBV10-3; CDR3 DNA: TGTGCCATTCTGCCTTTGAGGGAGGGCCAGAATGAGCAGTTCTTC; CDR3 protein: CAILPLREGQNEQFF
clone size: few; D gene: TRBD1; J gene: TRBJ2-5; V gene: TRBV7-9; CDR3 DNA: TGTGCCAGCAGCTTTCGACAGGGGTCAGAGACCCAGTACTTC; CDR3 protein: CASSFRQGSETQYF
clone size: .; D gene: .; J gene: TRBJ2-7; V gene: TRBV12-3/TRBV12-4; CDR3 DNA: TGTGCCAGCAGTCCGGCGGACGGTTCCTACGAGCAGTACTTC; CDR3 protein: CASSPADGSYEQYF
clone size: few; D gene: .; J gene: TRBJ2-6; V gene: TRBV3-1; CDR3 DNA: TGTGCCAGCAGCCCCCATTCGCAGGGCCCCAACGTCCTGACTTTC; CDR3 protein: CASSPHSQGPNVLTF
clone size: few; D gene: .; J gene: TRBJ2-1; V gene: TRBV18; CDR3 DNA: TGTGCCAGCTCATTCGGAAGGGCCGGGTACAATGAGCAGTTCTTC; CDR3 protein: CASSFGRAGYNEQFF
clone size: few; D gene: .; J gene: TRBJ2-1; V gene: TRBV6-5; CDR3 DNA: TGTGCCAGCAGTTACTTACAACCCTCCTACAATGAGCAGTTCTTC; CDR3 protein: CASSYLQPSYNEQFF
clone size: few; D gene: .; J gene: TRBJ2-7; V gene: TRBV27; CDR3 DNA: TGTGCCAGCAGTTTATACGGCCGGACAACGGGAGAGCAGTACTTC; CDR3 protein: CASSLYGRTTGEQYF
clone size: many; D gene: .; J gene: TRBJ2-1; V gene: TRBV5-6; CDR3 DNA: TGTGCCAGCAGCCATCGGGACGGAAACTCCTACAATGAGCAGTTCTTC; CDR3 protein: CASSHRDGNSYNEQFF
clone size: few; D gene: TRBD1; J gene: TRBJ2-4; V gene: TRBV7-2; CDR3 DNA: TGTGCCAGCAGCTTAATAGCGACAGGGACGGCCAAAAACATTCAGTACTTC; CDR3 protein: CASSLIATGTAKNIQYF
clone size: .; D gene: .; J gene: TRBJ2-5; V gene: TRBV4-2; CDR3 DNA: TGTGCCAGCAGCCAAGATCAAGGCCAGGGGGAGACCCAGTACTTC; CDR3 protein: CASSQDQGQGETQYF
clone size: few; D gene: TRBD1; J gene: TRBJ2-7; V gene: TRBV20-1; CDR3 DNA: TGCAGTGCAAACAGGGGAAACGAGCAGTACTTC; CDR3 protein: CSANRGNEQYF
clone size: .; D gene: TRBD1; J gene: TRBJ1-1; V gene: TRBV12-5; CDR3 DNA: TGTGCTAGTGGTTTTACAGGGGGTACTGAAGCTTTCTTT; CDR3 protein: CASGFTGGTEAFF
clone size: .; D gene: .; J gene: TRBJ1-4; V gene: TRBV29-1; CDR3 DNA: TGCAGCGGAGCCGGGACGGGAGAAAAACTGTTTTTT; CDR3 protein: CSGAGTGEKLFF
clone size: few; D gene: .; J gene: TRBJ2-1; V gene: TRBV29-1; CDR3 DNA: TGCAGCGTTGAGGACTACGCCTACAATGAGCAGTTCTTC; CDR3 protein: CSVEDYAYNEQFF
clone size: .; D gene: .; J gene: TRBJ2-7; V gene: TRBV10-3; CDR3 DNA: TGTGCCATCAGTAATAAGCCCCAAGGATACGAGCAGTACTTC; CDR3 protein: CAISNKPQGYEQYF
clone size: .; D gene: TRBD2; J gene: TRBJ2-1; V gene: TRBV4-3; CDR3 DNA: TGCGCCAGCAGCCAAGATGGACTAGACTACAATGAGCAGTTCTTC; CDR3 protein: CASSQDGLDYNEQFF
clone size: .; D gene: TRBD1; J gene: TRBJ2-1; V gene: TRBV5-1; CDR3 DNA: TGCGCCAGCAGCCCGGGACAGCGCTCCTACAATGAGCAGTTCTTC; CDR3 protein: CASSPGQRSYNEQFF
clone size: few; D gene: .; J gene: TRBJ2-1; V gene: TRBV19; CDR3 DNA: TGTGCCAGTATGGGGGACCTTCCCTACAATGAGCAGTTCTTC; CDR3 protein: CASMGDLPYNEQFF
clone size: many; D gene: .; J gene: TRBJ1-3; V gene: TRBV12-3/TRBV12-4; CDR3 DNA: TGTGCCAGCAGTCACGGTGGAAACACCATATATTTT; CDR3 protein: CASSHGGNTIYF
clone size: .; D gene: TRBD2; J gene: TRBJ2-3; V gene: TRBV9; CDR3 DNA: TGTGCCAGCAGCGTAGGGACTAGCGGGATGCGAGATACGCAGTATTTT; CDR3 protein: CASSVGTSGMRDTQYF
clone size: .; D gene: .; J gene: TRBJ2-7; V gene: TRBV7-2; CDR3 DNA: TGTGCCAGCAGCAGTTACAGCGGGCCATACGAGCAGTACTTC; CDR3 protein: CASSSYSGPYEQYF